This TCR beta chain is drawn from a study of breast tumors, draining lymph nodes, adjacent tissues. Samples came from axillary lymph nodes draining the breast cancer. CDR1 is LGHDT and CDR2 is YNNKEL in the germline V gene (reference sequence). Trimming took off 2 bases at V and 3 bases at J, with 14 bases between the two ends. The CDR3 is 15 amino acids. This clonotype occurred many times. TCRdb processed the multiplex PCR reads anew with MiXCR; each CDR3 protein has one entry. The table has hundreds of thousands of distinct CDR3 sequences, about 30% seen once. The receptor's source is a female donor with breast cancer. Some clones in this sample may be carry-over from other donors' samples. The chain combines TRBV3-1 with TRBJ2-7; possible D gene TRBD2, 7 bases. The sample consisted of axillary lymph node tissue. The CDR3: CASSQPEGDYYEQYF. In DNA form, the CDR3 reads TGTGCCAGCAGCCAACCGGAGGGGGACTACTACGAGCAGTACTTC.